The source of this T cell receptor beta chain is a study of T cell changes during pregnancy in multiple sclerosis. Profiling relied on immunoSEQ multiplex PCR, and the TCRdb table lists in-frame clones only, not all of them. Here the sample spans about 73,000 clones, 90% being singletons. The sequencing used peripheral blood, collected after pregnancy. The receptor was isolated from a female donor in good health, enrolled as a control in a pregnancy study.

The CDR3 region has the DNA TGTGCCAGCAGAGACGGAGGGGCGGGTGAGCAGTTCTTC. Translated: CASRDGGAGEQFF. The V and J genes are TRBV7-9 and TRBJ2-1; D is perhaps TRBD2 (6 bases). Trimming left V 6 bases short and J 9 bases short, with 15 bases between. The CDR3 contains 13 residues. CDR1 SEHNR and CDR2 FQNEAQ come from the germline V gene (reference sequence).